The 28 T cell receptor beta chains presented below share a single source sample, sequenced in a study of blood T cell repertoires in COVID-19. Here immunoSEQ multiplex PCR was the method, and the copy in TCRdb shows in-frame clones only, minus some. The sample comprises hundreds of thousands of clones, approximately 90% of which are singletons, and around 4% rests with the top ten. The sample comprised PBMCs or T cells enriched from blood (not recorded which). The receptors here all came from a woman aged 25 to 39 who had recovered from COVID-19.

Comments on this clone: It is unclear where the CDR3 begins or ends on the DNA, so no DNA is shown, and the CDR3 is as TCRdb lists it. The chain is built from TRBV28 and TRBJ2-3; the listed D gene, TRBD2, was not tested against the DNA. From germline, CDR1 is MDHEN and CDR2 SYDVKM. From its first to its last residue, the CDR3 has 17 amino acids. This CDR3 reads CASSSSGRLADTDTQYF.

This rearrangement joins TRBV11-2 to TRBJ1-2; D gene unclear. The CDR3 extends over 14 amino acids. Germline values: CDR1 SGHAT, CDR2 FQNNGV. V lost 0 bases and J lost 8, with 13 bases in between. The CDR3 spells CASSLDPQAAGYTF. CDR3 in DNA: TGTGCCAGCAGCTTAGATCCCCAGGCCGCCGGCTACACCTTC.

J is TRBJ1-1 and V is TRBV9, with TRBD1 matching over 11 bases. The CDR3 sequence is 15 residues long. CDR1 and CDR2 from the germline V gene are SGDLS and YYNGEE. V gave up 0 bases and J gave up 6 bases; unmatched junction bases: 4. CDR3 region: CASSVAGQGVSEAFF. CDR3 in DNA: TGTGCCAGCAGCGTAGCGGGACAGGGGGTGTCTGAAGCTTTCTTT.

The chain has TRBV27 and TRBJ2-3, with D tentatively TRBD2 (6 bases). This CDR3 has 13 residues. V lost 10 bases to trimming and J lost 1 base, with 12 bases between them. Germline loops: CDR1 MNHEY, CDR2 SMNVEV (reference sequence). The CDR3 sequence: CATSWRGTDTQYF. The CDR3 region has the DNA TGTGCCACCTCGTGGAGGGGCACAGATACGCAGTATTTT.

The genes are TRBV19 and TRBJ1-1; a weak D match, TRBD1 (5 bases). The V gene's germline CDR1 is LNHDA and CDR2 SQIVND (reference sequence). V was pared by 8 bases and J by 0 bases, with 10 bases between. The CDR3 extends over 13 amino acids. The CDR3 protein is CASQGVMNTEAFF. The CDR3 region has the DNA TGTGCCAGTCAAGGGGTCATGAACACTGAAGCTTTCTTT.

This sequence joins TRBV7-2 and TRBJ2-6; no firm D call. V was clipped by 6 bases and J by 0 bases, with 6 bases between them. This CDR3 is built from 14 residues. The germline gives CDR1 SGHTA, CDR2 FQGNSA. This chain's CDR3 is CASSPFSGANVLTF. The CDR3 DNA reads TGTGCCAGCAGTCCATTCTCTGGGGCCAACGTCCTGACTTTC.

The gene calls are TRBV9 and TRBJ1-2; possibly TRBD1 for D (5 bases). The germline gives CDR1 SGDLS, CDR2 YYNGEE. V lost 3 bases and J 3 bases, leaving 15 bases between the germline ends. The CDR3 contains 15 residues. The CDR3 nucleotides read TGTGCCAGCAGCGCGTACGGGGGGGGAGACTATGGCTACACCTTC. Protein: CASSAYGGGDYGYTF. The whole variable domain, remainder taken from reference TRBV9 and TRBJ1-2, is DSGVTQTPKHLITATGQRVTLRCSPRSGDLSVYWYQQSLDQGLQFLIQYYNGEERAKGNILERFSAQQFPDLHSELNLSSLELGDSALYFCASSAYGGGDYGYTFGSGTRLTVV.

V is TRBV5-5 and J is TRBJ1-5; a possible D gene is TRBD1 (6 bases). V lost 0 bases to trimming and J lost 7 bases, with 11 bases between them. The germline V gene has CDR1 SGHKS and CDR2 YYEKEE (reference sequence). CDR3 size: 14 residues. The CDR3 loop reads CASSLGQDNQPQHF. As DNA, the CDR3 is TGTGCCAGCAGCTTGGGACAGGACAACCAGCCCCAGCATTTT.

The rearrangement uses TRBV19 and TRBJ2-3; 9 bases align to TRBD2. The germline V gene has CDR1 LNHDA and CDR2 SQIVND (reference sequence). With V trimmed by 5 bases and J by 2 bases, 8 bases remained unmatched. CDR3 length: 16 amino acids. The CDR3: CASSEIAGVLTDTQYF. As DNA, the CDR3 is TGTGCCAGTAGTGAAATAGCGGGAGTCCTCACAGATACGCAGTATTTT.

This clone appeared a single time. The chain links TRBV15 to TRBJ2-7, with 7 bases lining up with TRBD1. The CDR3 extends over 15 amino acids. Germline CDR1 reads LNHNV; CDR2 reads YYDKDF (reference sequence). The junction had 10 bases not matched to a gene; V was cut back by 2 bases and J by 6 bases. DNA of the CDR3: TGTGCCACCAGCAGATCCCCGGGACAGCTGGGCGAGCAGTACTTC. It yields the protein CATSRSPGQLGEQYF.

The chain employs TRBV3-1 (or the pseudogene TRBV3-2) and TRBJ1-6, with D uncertain. CDR3 length: 13 amino acids. Germline CDR1 LGHDT, CDR2 YNNKEL (reference sequence). Trimming removed 0 bases from V and 9 bases from J, with 6 bases in between. CDR3 sequence: CASSQDQISPLHF. The CDR3 bases are TGTGCCAGCAGCCAAGATCAGATTTCACCCCTCCACTTT.

V gene TRBV2 combines with J gene TRBJ1-5; D is undetermined. The CDR3 extends over 15 amino acids. Looked up from germline, CDR1 is SNHLY and CDR2 is FYNNEI. V was pared by 3 bases and J by 4 bases, with 13 bases between. The CDR3 here is CASSDGGPTNQPQHF. The CDR3 region has the DNA TGTGCCAGCAGTGATGGTGGGCCTACAAATCAGCCCCAGCATTTT. Looking up the rest from reference TRBV2 and TRBJ1-5 gives the full variable domain: EPEVTQTPSHQVTQMGQEVILRCVPISNHLYFYWYRQILGQKVEFLVSFYNNEISEKSEIFDDQFSVERPDGSNFTLKIRSTKLEDSAMYFCASSDGGPTNQPQHFGDGTRLSIL.

The rearrangement uses TRBV10-3 and TRBJ2-5; unclear D gene. The germline CDR1 and CDR2 sequences are ENHRY and SYGVKD. The CDR3 has 13 amino acids. The V end lost 0 bases, the J end lost 2 bases, and 4 bases lay between the germline ends. The CDR3 reads CAISESNQETQYF. In DNA form, the CDR3 reads TGTGCCATCAGTGAGTCTAATCAAGAGACCCAGTACTTC.

V usage is TRBV14 and J usage is TRBJ2-4, with 9 nucleotides matching TRBD1. The CDR3 is 16 amino acids. The germline CDR1 and CDR2 sequences are SGHDN and FVKESK. Germline trimming cut 5 bases from V and 8 bases from J; bases unmatched to any gene: 13. The CDR3 reads CASSGLSGTGMDIQYF. For the CDR3, the DNA is TGTGCCAGCAGCGGGCTAAGCGGGACAGGGATGGACATTCAGTACTTC.

This chain connects TRBV28 to TRBJ1-6; 8 nucleotides agree with TRBD1. In germline, CDR1 is MDHEN, CDR2 SYDVKM. This CDR3 has 16 residues. V lost 10 bases and J lost 10; bases outside the gene matches: 18. The CDR3 region has the DNA TGTGCCACCAATTCCGGGACAGGTTCGGGATGGTCACCCCTCCACTTT. Its protein is CATNSGTGSGWSPLHF.

The chain is built from TRBV28 and TRBJ2-5; 10 nucleotides agree with TRBD1. The CDR3 loop spans 18 amino acids. Unmatched junction bases numbered 12, after V lost 1 base and J lost 4 bases. The germline gives CDR1 MDHEN, CDR2 SYDVKM. For the CDR3, the DNA is TGTGCCAGCAGTTTATCTTCGACTTGGGGACAGGGGATAGAGACCCAGTACTTC. Translated, it gives CASSLSSTWGQGIETQYF.

The chain uses TRBV6-5 and TRBJ2-7; 7 bases match TRBD2. Germline V gives CDR1 MNHEY, CDR2 SVGAGI. CDR3 length: 14 residues. V was clipped by 7 bases and J by 5 bases; unmatched bases: 11. The CDR3 nucleotides read TGTGCCAGCACCGCCGGGACTACCGCCAACGAGCAGTACTTC. Amino acids: CASTAGTTANEQYF.

The chain combines TRBV30 with TRBJ1-1; TRBD1 aligns across 8 bases. The CDR3 totals 14 residues. Losses at the gene ends were 8 bases for V and 4 bases for J; bases not matched to a gene: 12. Looked up from germline, CDR1 is GTSNPN and CDR2 is SVGIG (reference sequence). The DNA of the CDR3 is TGTGCCGAACGTGCAAGCAGGGGGCCCACTGAAGCTTTCTTT. It specifies CAERASRGPTEAFF.

This clone was counted between two and nine times. The rearrangement links TRBV5-6 to TRBJ1-2; D might be TRBD1 (5 bases). V dropped 0 bases and J dropped 11 bases, with 14 bases sitting between them. The CDR3 consists of 13 residues. The germline gives CDR1 SGHDT, CDR2 YYEEEE. CDR3 sequence: CASSLGQLGRYTF. The CDR3 DNA follows: TGTGCCAGCAGCTTGGGACAGTTAGGCCGTTACACCTTC. Supplemented by reference TRBV5-6 and TRBJ1-2, the full variable domain reads DAGVTQSPTHLIKTRGQQVTLRCSPKSGHDTVSWYQQALGQGPQFIFQYYEEEERQRGNFPDRFSGHQFPNYSSELNVNALLLGDSALYLCASSLGQLGRYTFGSGTRLTVV.

The rearrangement links TRBV27 to TRBJ1-6, with TRBD1 identical over 8 bases. CDR1 is MNHEY, CDR2 SMNVEV, per germline (reference sequence). The V segment lost 4 bases and the J segment 8 bases; nucleotides outside the gene matches: 7. CDR3 length: 15 residues. CDR3 sequence: CASSSRQGIDSPLHF. Written as DNA, the CDR3 is TGTGCCAGCAGTTCCCGACAGGGGATAGATTCACCCCTCCACTTT.

V gene TRBV7-2 combines with J gene TRBJ1-1; the match to TRBD1 covers 7 bases. The CDR3 loop spans 17 amino acids. V lost 3 bases to trimming and J lost 4 bases; unmatched junction nucleotides: 14. Germline CDR1 is SGHTA and CDR2 is FQGNSA. DNA of the CDR3: TGTGCCAGCAGCTTCGGTTCTCCGGGACAGATGAGCACTGAAGCTTTCTTT. This translates into CASSFGSPGQMSTEAFF.

V and J are TRBV18 and TRBJ2-1, with D possibly TRBD1 on 5 matching bases. Trimming removed 3 bases from V and 9 bases from J, with 12 bases in between. The germline gives CDR1 KGHSH, CDR2 LQKENI. The CDR3 is made up of 13 amino acids. The DNA for the CDR3 is TGTGCCAGCTCACCGCAGGGAAACAGTGAGCAGTTCTTC. It encodes CASSPQGNSEQFF.

J is TRBJ2-7 and V is TRBV4-2; tentative D call: TRBD2 (6 bases). Germline assignment: CDR1 LGHNA and CDR2 YNFKEQ. The CDR3 is 16 residues long. Trimming pared 2 bases from V and 6 bases from J, leaving 20 bases between. Here the CDR3 DNA reads TGTGCCAGCAGCCAACAACCTGGACTACCCCCTCTCGAGCAGTACTTC. It is translated as CASSQQPGLPPLEQYF.

This chain joins TRBV7-9 and TRBJ2-7, with a tentative D call TRBD2 (5 bases). V dropped 5 bases and J dropped 4 bases, with 18 bases sitting between them. Germline CDR1 and CDR2: SEHNR and FQNEAQ (reference sequence). This CDR3 contains 15 residues. The chain's CDR3 is CASSLGGSWGYEQYF. CDR3 nucleotide sequence: TGTGCCAGCAGCCTTGGCGGGTCCTGGGGTTACGAGCAGTACTTC. Looking up the rest from reference TRBV7-9 and TRBJ2-7 gives the full variable domain: DTGVSQNPRHKITKRGQNVTFRCDPISEHNRLYWYRQTLGQGPEFLTYFQNEAQLEKSRLLSDRFSAERPKGSFSTLEIQRTEQGDSAMYLCASSLGGSWGYEQYFGPGTRLTVT.

This clone was observed a single time. The chain joins TRBV6-5 to TRBJ1-1; D call uncertain. This CDR3 is built from 13 residues. Trimming removed 5 bases from V and 3 bases from J, with 10 bases in between. Germline V gene data show CDR1 as MNHEY and CDR2 as SVGAGI. CDR3 residues: CASSLLRDTEAFF. DNA for the CDR3: TGTGCCAGCAGTCTACTTCGGGACACTGAAGCTTTCTTT.

The chain has TRBV3-1 (or the pseudogene TRBV3-2) and TRBJ1-2; 10 nucleotides agree with TRBD1. Germline V lookup: CDR1 LGHDT, CDR2 YNNKEL (reference sequence). This CDR3 contains 13 residues. The J segment lost 7 bases and the V segment lost 6 bases, leaving 5 bases of the junction unmatched. The CDR3 region has the DNA TGTGCCAGCAGTCGGGACAGGGGAGGTGGCTACACCTTC. This encodes CASSRDRGGGYTF.

The chain couples TRBV3-1 (or the pseudogene TRBV3-2) to TRBJ2-7, with 11 bases matching TRBD2. Germline V gene data show CDR1 as LGHDT and CDR2 as YNNKEL (reference sequence). CDR3 length: 15 residues. Trimming cost V 4 bases and J 6 bases; bases outside gene matches: 8. The CDR3, as DNA: TGTGCCAGCAGCCGTAATAGCGGGAGGGCCCTCGAGCAGTACTTC. Its translation: CASSRNSGRALEQYF.

V usage is TRBV2 and J usage is TRBJ1-1; D gene unclear. This CDR3 has 12 amino acids. From germline, CDR1 is SNHLY and CDR2 FYNNEI. Trimming shortened V by 1 base and J by 5 bases, and 5 bases separated the two germline ends. This CDR3 is CASSEGGTEAFF. The CDR3 region has the DNA TGTGCCAGCAGTGAAGGCGGGACTGAAGCTTTCTTT.